Included here is one T cell receptor (beta chain) sequence, with context. The data belong to a study of T-cell memory formation after mild COVID-19. One entry per CDR3 protein results from TCRdb running MiXCR on the 5' RACE reads. Counted here are around 200,000 distinct CDR3 sequences, over 20% occurring once; the ten biggest clones make up 20% to 25%. Germline CDR1 SEHNR, CDR2 FQNEAQ (reference sequence). V lost 8 bases to trimming and J lost 4 bases, with 11 bases between them. This CDR3 spans 12 amino acids. The J gene is TRBJ2-5, the V gene TRBV7-9; D is uncertain. This TCR came from an adult woman who had mild COVID-19 (a few samples of this study predate the infection). Cell type and time point are not known. The sequenced sample consisted of PBMCs or a T cell subset sorted from them (not recorded which). The CDR3 region has the DNA TGTGCCAGCGAGGATTCCGGAGAGACCCAGTACTTC. Its protein product is CASEDSGETQYF.